This TCR beta chain was recovered during a study of blood T cells in healthy people across ages. General study results and limits: Estimates of diversity drawn from one million T cells were considered underestimates.

The authors isolated at least 7 million PBMCs per sample. Turning to this clonotype: Antigen unknown.

Next came a second PCR, run for about 7 to 12 cycles, which used a sample-barcoded 5' primer along with a J-beta primer mix. Every cDNA molecule bore a tag from a template-switch adaptor containing 12 random nucleotides. No fewer than 3 million CDR3-containing paired-end reads came from each sample. TCRdb re-analysed the 5' RACE reads in MiXCR, keeping a single row per CDR3 protein. This table has about 760,000 distinct CDR3 sequences, approximately 60% appearing once. Sequenced sample: blood. The TCR sequence derives from a man aged 40-55 years in good health.

This CDR3 reads CASSPINSRKADTQYF. The DNA for the CDR3 is TGTGCCAGCTCACCAATCAACTCTAGGAAAGCAGATACGCAGTATTTT. J is TRBJ2-3 and V is TRBV18; D remains unclear. Germline loops: CDR1 KGHSH, CDR2 LQKENI. The CDR3 spans 16 residues. V was shortened by 2 bases and J by 4 bases, with 16 bases between the two germline ends. The variable domain in full, with the rest retrieved from reference TRBV18 and TRBJ2-3, is NAGVMQNPRHLVRRRGQEARLRCSPMKGHSHVYWYRQLPEEGLKFMVYLQKENIIDESGMPKERFSAEFPKEGPSILRIQQVVRGDSAAYFCASSPINSRKADTQYFGPGTRLTVL.